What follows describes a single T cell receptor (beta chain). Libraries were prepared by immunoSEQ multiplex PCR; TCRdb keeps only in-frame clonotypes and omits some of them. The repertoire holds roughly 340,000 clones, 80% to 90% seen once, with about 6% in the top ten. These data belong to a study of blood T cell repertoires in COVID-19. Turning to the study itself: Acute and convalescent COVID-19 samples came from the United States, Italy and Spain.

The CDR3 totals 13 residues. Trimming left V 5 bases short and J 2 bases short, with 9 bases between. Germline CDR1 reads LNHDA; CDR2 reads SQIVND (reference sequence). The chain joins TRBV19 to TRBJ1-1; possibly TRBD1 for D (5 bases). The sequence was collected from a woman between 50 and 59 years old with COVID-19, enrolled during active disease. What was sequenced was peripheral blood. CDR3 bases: TGTGCCAGTAGTCCGACAGACAACACTGAAGCTTTCTTT. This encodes CASSPTDNTEAFF.